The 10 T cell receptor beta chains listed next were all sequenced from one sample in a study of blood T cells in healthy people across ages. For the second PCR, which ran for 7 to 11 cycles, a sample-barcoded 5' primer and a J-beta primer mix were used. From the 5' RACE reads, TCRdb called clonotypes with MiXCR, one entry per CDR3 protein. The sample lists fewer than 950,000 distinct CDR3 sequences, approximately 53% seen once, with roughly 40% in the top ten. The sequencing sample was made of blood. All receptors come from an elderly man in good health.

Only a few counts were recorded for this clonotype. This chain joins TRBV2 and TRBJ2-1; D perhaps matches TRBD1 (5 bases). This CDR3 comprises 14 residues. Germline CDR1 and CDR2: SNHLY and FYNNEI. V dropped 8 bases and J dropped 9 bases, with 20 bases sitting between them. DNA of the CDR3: TGTGCCAGCTCCAACCCAGGGCCAACGGCTGAGCAGTTCTTC. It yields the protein CASSNPGPTAEQFF.

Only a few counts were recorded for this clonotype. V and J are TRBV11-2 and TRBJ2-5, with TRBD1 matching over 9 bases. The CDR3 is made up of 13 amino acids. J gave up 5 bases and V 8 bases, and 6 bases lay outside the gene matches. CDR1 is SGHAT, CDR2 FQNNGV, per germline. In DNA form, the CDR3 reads TGTGCCAGCGGGACAGGGTTGAGGGAGACCCAGTACTTC. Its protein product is CASGTGLRETQYF.

CDR3 sequence: CASSFKGGTQYF. The DNA of the CDR3 is TGTGCCAGCAGTTTCAAAGGTGGGACCCAGTACTTC. The chain is built from TRBV12-3 or TRBV12-4 and TRBJ2-7; D gene uncertain. The assigned J gene may be wrong: the sequence end matches TRBJ2-5 better. There are 12 residues in the CDR3.

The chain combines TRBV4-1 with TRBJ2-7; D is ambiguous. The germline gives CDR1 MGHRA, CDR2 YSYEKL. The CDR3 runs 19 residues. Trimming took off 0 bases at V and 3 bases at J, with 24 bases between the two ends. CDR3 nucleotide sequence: TGCGCCAGCAGCCAAGATCCTTCGAAGGCAGACTCCCTTATCTACGAGCAGTACTTC. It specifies CASSQDPSKADSLIYEQYF.

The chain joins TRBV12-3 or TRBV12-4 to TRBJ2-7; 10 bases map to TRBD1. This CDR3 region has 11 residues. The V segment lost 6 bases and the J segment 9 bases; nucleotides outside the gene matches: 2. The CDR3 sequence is CASRTGGGQYF. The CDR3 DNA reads TGTGCCAGCAGGACAGGGGGCGGGCAGTACTTC.

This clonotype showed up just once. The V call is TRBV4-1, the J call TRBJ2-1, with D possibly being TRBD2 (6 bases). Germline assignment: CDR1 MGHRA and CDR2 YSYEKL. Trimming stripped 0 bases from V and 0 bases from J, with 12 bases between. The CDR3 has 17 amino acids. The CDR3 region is CASSQDWEAGSYNEQFF. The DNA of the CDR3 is TGCGCCAGCAGCCAAGATTGGGAAGCGGGCTCCTACAATGAGCAGTTCTTC.

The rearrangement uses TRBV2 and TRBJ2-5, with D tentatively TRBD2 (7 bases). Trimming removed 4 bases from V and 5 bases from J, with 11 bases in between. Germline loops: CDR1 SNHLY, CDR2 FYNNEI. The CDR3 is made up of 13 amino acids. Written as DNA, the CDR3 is TGTGCCAGCAGTGGTAAGGGGGGGGAGACCCAGTACTTC. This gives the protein CASSGKGGETQYF. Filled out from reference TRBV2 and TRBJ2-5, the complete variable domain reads EPEVTQTPSHQVTQMGQEVILRCVPISNHLYFYWYRQILGQKVEFLVSFYNNEISEKSEIFDDQFSVERPDGSNFTLKIRSTKLEDSAMYFCASSGKGGETQYFGPGTRLLVL.

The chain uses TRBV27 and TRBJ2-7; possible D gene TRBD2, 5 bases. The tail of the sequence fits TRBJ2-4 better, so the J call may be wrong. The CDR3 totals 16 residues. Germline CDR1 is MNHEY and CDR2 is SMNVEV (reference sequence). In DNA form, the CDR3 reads TGTGCCAGCAGTTTAAGGGCGGGTGGAACCAAAAACATTCAGTACTTC. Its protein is CASSLRAGGTKNIQYF.

The CDR3 DNA reads TGTGCCAGCAGCCCCCGGACTAGCCCGGCTACGGAGTTCTTC. It translates to CASSPRTSPATEFF. J is TRBJ2-1 and V is TRBV9; TRBD2 matches 8 bases. The trim removed 4 bases at V and 14 bases at J, leaving 14 bases unmatched. This CDR3 has 14 amino acids. Germline-derived CDR1 and CDR2 are SGDLS and YYNGEE.

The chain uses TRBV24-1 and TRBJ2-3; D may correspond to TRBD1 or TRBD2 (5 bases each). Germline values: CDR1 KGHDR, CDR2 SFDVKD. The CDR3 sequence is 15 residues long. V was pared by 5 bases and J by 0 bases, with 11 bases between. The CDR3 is CATSAPGPSTDTQYF. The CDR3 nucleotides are TGTGCCACCAGTGCTCCGGGACCTAGCACAGATACGCAGTATTTT.